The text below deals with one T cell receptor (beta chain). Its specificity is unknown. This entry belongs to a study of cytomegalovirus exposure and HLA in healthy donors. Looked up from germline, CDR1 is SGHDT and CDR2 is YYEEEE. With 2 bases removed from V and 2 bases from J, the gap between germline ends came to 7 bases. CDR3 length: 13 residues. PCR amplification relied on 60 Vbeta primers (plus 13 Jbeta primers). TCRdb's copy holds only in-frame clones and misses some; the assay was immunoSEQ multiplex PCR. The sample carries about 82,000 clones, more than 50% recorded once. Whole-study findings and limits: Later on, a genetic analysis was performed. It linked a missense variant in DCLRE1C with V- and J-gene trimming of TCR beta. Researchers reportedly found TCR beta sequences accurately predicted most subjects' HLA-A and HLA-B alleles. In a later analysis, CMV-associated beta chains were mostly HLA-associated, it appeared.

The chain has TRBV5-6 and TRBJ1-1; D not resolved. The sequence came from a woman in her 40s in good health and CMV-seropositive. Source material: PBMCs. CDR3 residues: CASSFGINTEAFF. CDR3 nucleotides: TGTGCCAGCAGCTTCGGGATTAACACTGAAGCTTTCTTT.